This note documents a single TCR beta chain sequence. This record comes from a study of blood T cell repertoires in COVID-19. The V end lost 6 bases, the J end lost 0 bases, and 9 bases lay between the germline ends. Germline V lookup: CDR1 SQVTM, CDR2 ANQGSEA. The CDR3 has 12 residues. Sequencing used immunoSEQ multiplex PCR; TCRdb keeps in-frame clones, though not all of them. Here the sample spans hundreds of thousands of clones, roughly 80% being singletons. The chain recombines TRBV29-1 with TRBJ2-7, with a weak D call TRBD2 (5 bases). The clonotype originates from a woman in her fifties or sixties who had been exposed to COVID-19. Sample: PBMCs or T cells enriched from blood (not recorded which). The DNA for the CDR3 is TGCAGCGTCTCCGGGGACTCCTACGAGCAGTACTTC. Amino acids: CSVSGDSYEQYF.